This T cell receptor beta chain came from a study of blood T cell repertoires in COVID-19. The overall study: Nucleic acid was either cDNA or gDNA, and it came from T cells, B-cell-depleted T cells, or PBMCs.

Original methodology: Counts of nucleated cells, estimated from reference gene primer amplification, were obtained. Sequencing used immunoSEQ multiplex PCR; TCRdb keeps in-frame clones, though not all of them. The V and J calls and the clone size are those of that table, but D and trimming were determined from the DNA. This table has roughly 120,000 clones, roughly four fifths appearing once. Germline CDR1 SGHNT, CDR2 YYREEE (reference sequence). The CDR3 totals 16 residues. After removal of 4 bases from V and 0 bases from J, the junction contained 1 base not matched to a gene. The rearrangement uses TRBV5-4 and TRBJ2-1; 13 bases line up with TRBD2. The TCR sequence derives from a man aged 70 or older with active or convalescent COVID-19. Sequences were obtained from peripheral blood. The CDR3 region is CASSRTSGSSYNEQFF. CDR3 bases: TGTGCCAGCAGCCGGACTAGCGGGAGCTCCTACAATGAGCAGTTCTTC.